This T cell receptor beta chain was profiled in a study of molecular identifiers for immune sequencing clone quantification. Looking at the study overall: RNA, taken in replicates from approximately 20,000 or 100,000 naive CD8 cells, was split five ways, with four sequenced.

This clonotype was observed at least ten times. The antigen remains unidentified. This CDR3 has 15 amino acids. With 0 bases removed from V and 1 base from J, the gap between germline ends came to 13 bases. Germline CDR1 DFQATT, CDR2 SNEGSKA (reference sequence). Study-level results: Spike-in Jurkat TCR RNA from a single cell reportedly registered among roughly 1.1 million naive cells.

Generation of bulk TCR libraries relied on previously described methods and listed TCR primers. Each CDR3 protein is one row after TCRdb ran MiXCR on the PCR reads. Of just under 65,000 distinct CDR3 sequences in the sample, over 15% are singletons; the top ten hold roughly 1.5%. The authors sorted naive CD8 T cells as CD8+CD4-CCR7+CD45RA+. The chain couples TRBV20-1 to TRBJ2-7; a weak D match, TRBD1 (6 bases). Specimen: naive CD8+ T cells from blood, with Jurkat cell RNA spiked in. As to subset: FACS-sorted CD8+CD4-CCR7+CD45RA+ naive T cells. The sequence came from a human donor in good health. Some libraries in this study had Jurkat cell RNA spiked in. The CDR3 region has the DNA TGCAGTGCTAGAGATGGCGAGACAGGTTCCTACGAGCAGTACTTC. Protein product: CSARDGETGSYEQYF.